What follows describes a single TCR beta chain. This specimen comes from a study of blood T cell repertoires in COVID-19. The wider study: Collection of acute and convalescent COVID-19 samples took place in the United States, Italy and Spain. PBMCs, B-cell-depleted T cells, or T cells were the source of the cDNA or gDNA that made up the material.

In the authors' methods: Reference gene primer amplification gave estimated nucleated cell counts. The protocol was immunoSEQ multiplex PCR, while the TCRdb copy is restricted to in-frame clones and leaves out a portion. Clone size and the V and J calls come from that table; the DNA yielded D and trimming. The sample lists 150,000 to 200,000 clones; 80% to 90% were seen once. Enrollment of patients from Seattle took place during active infection, with longitudinal follow-up. What was sequenced was peripheral blood. The TCR sequence derives from a woman in her sixties or seventies with COVID-19, enrolled during active disease.

Written as DNA, the CDR3 is TGTGCCAGCAGCTTGATGACAGGGTACGAGCAGTACTTC. Its translation is CASSLMTGYEQYF. V gene TRBV5-6 combines with J gene TRBJ2-7; TRBD1 aligns across 7 bases. This CDR3 has 13 residues. V lost 1 base to trimming and J lost 4 bases; unmatched junction nucleotides: 2. The germline gives CDR1 SGHDT, CDR2 YYEEEE.